Below, 28 T cell receptor beta chains from the same sample are listed, as sequenced in a study of blood T cells in healthy people across ages. Primers used in a second PCR of about 7 to 12 cycles were a sample-barcoded 5' primer and a J-beta primer mix. Using its own MiXCR run on the 5' RACE reads, TCRdb lists one record per CDR3 protein. The sample lists around 1,900,000 distinct CDR3 sequences, roughly two fifths occurring once. Sequencing input: blood. The receptors here all came from a human donor in good health.

The rearrangement uses TRBV20-1 and TRBJ2-3, with TRBD2 matching over 9 bases. V dropped 0 bases and J dropped 0; count of bases not matched to a gene: 10. The V gene's germline CDR1 is DFQATT and CDR2 SNEGSKA (reference sequence). The CDR3 is made up of 18 amino acids. The CDR3 DNA reads as TGCAGTGCTAGAGACAATTTGGCTAGCGGGACTAGCACAGATACGCAGTATTTT. Protein: CSARDNLASGTSTDTQYF.

This clonotype was picked up a small number of times. This rearrangement joins TRBV19 to TRBJ1-5, with D unresolved. This CDR3 is built from 13 residues. Looked up from germline, CDR1 is LNHDA and CDR2 is SQIVND (reference sequence). Between the trimmed V and J ends, which lost 3 bases and 1 base, there was a span of 4 bases. The CDR3 coding sequence is TGTGCCAGTAGTATGTGGAGCAATCAGCCCCAGCATTTT. Amino acids: CASSMWSNQPQHF.

This chain uses TRBV5-1 with TRBJ2-1; the match to TRBD1 covers 9 bases. CDR1 is SGHRS and CDR2 is YFSETQ in the germline V gene. J lost 8 bases, V lost 4 bases, and 22 bases had no gene match. The CDR3 is 19 amino acids. The DNA of the CDR3 is TGCGCCAGCAGCATCGAGTCCCGGGACAGGGTTCGATTGGGAGATGAGCAGTTCTTC. Encoded protein: CASSIESRDRVRLGDEQFF.

With regard to this clonotype: A read error may produce the germline difference seen at one junction end. The chain links TRBV28 to TRBJ1-5; no firm D call. Germline CDR1 is MDHEN and CDR2 is SYDVKM. The length of the CDR3 is 17 residues. CDR3 nucleotide sequence: TGTGCCAGCAGAACCCGGGGTGCGAAAAATGGCAATCAGCTCCAGCATTTT. It translates to CASRTRGAKNGNQLQHF. The full variable domain, rest sourced from reference TRBV28 and TRBJ1-5, is DVKVTQSSRYLVKRTGEKVFLECVQDMDHENMFWYRQDPGLGLRLIYFSYDVKMKEKGDIPEGYSVSREKKERFSLILESASTNQTSMYLCASRTRGAKNGNQLQHFGDGTRLSIL.

The rearrangement uses TRBV4-3 and TRBJ2-4; 7 bases agree with TRBD1. The closer fit of TRBJ2-7 to the DNA end suggests the J call may be wrong. This CDR3 comprises 15 residues. CDR1 is LGHNA, CDR2 YSLEER, per germline. In DNA, the CDR3 is TGCGCCAGCAGCCAAGAGCAGGGGGTTGGATACGAGCAGTACTTC. This sequence encodes CASSQEQGVGYEQYF.

The gene calls are TRBV4-3 and TRBJ1-5; D gene unclear. Germline values: CDR1 LGHNA, CDR2 YSLEER. V was clipped by 0 bases and J by 2 bases, with 11 bases between them. The CDR3 runs 16 residues. CDR3 loop: CASSQDLGSRNQPQHF. The DNA for the CDR3 is TGCGCCAGCAGCCAAGATCTTGGTAGTCGCAATCAGCCCCAGCATTTT.

V gene TRBV12-3 or TRBV12-4 combines with J gene TRBJ2-4; D is perhaps TRBD1 (5 bases). The assigned J gene may be wrong: the sequence end matches TRBJ2-5 better. CDR3 length: 14 residues. The CDR3 sequence: CASSFAGHQETQYF. Here the CDR3 DNA reads TGTGCCAGCAGTTTTGCAGGGCACCAAGAGACCCAGTACTTC.

Comment on this clonotype: The germline gene is not matched at one end of the junction; a read error may be the cause. This rearrangement joins TRBV7-2 to TRBJ2-5; no definite D call. The CDR3 contains 14 residues. Germline V gene lookup returns CDR1 SGHTA and CDR2 FQGNSA. Here the CDR3 reads CVSSLDSLSETQYF. CDR3 coding DNA: TGTGTCAGCAGCTTAGATAGTTTGTCGGAGACCCAGTACTTC.

Turning to this clonotype: One end of the junction fails to match germline, which may point to a read error. The chain has TRBV12-3 or TRBV12-4 and TRBJ1-2; no clear D gene. This CDR3 spans 11 amino acids. As DNA, the CDR3 is TGTGCCAGCCGTTTCGGCTATGGCTACACCTTC. Residues: CASRFGYGYTF.

V gene TRBV7-2 combines with J gene TRBJ2-5, with TRBD2 matching over 8 bases. This CDR3 has 17 amino acids. Germline V gives CDR1 SGHTA, CDR2 FQGNSA. V lost 2 bases and J lost 4; bases outside the gene matches: 12. The CDR3 spells CASSLNVIGGAVETQYF. The CDR3 region has the DNA TGTGCCAGCAGCTTAAACGTAATCGGGGGGGCCGTAGAGACCCAGTACTTC.

This chain uses TRBV5-1 with TRBJ2-1; 12 bases are shared with TRBD2. CDR1 is SGHRS and CDR2 is YFSETQ in the germline V gene. Losses at the gene ends were 3 bases for V and 7 bases for J; bases not matched to a gene: 5. The length of the CDR3 is 15 residues. The CDR3, as DNA: TGCGCCAGCAGCTGGACTAGCGGGGTTGGAAATGAGCAGTTCTTC. Its translation: CASSWTSGVGNEQFF.

CDR3 nucleotide sequence: TGTGCCAGCCGCCAGTTGGACGGAACTATTACCTCCTACGAGCAGTACTTC. It specifies CASRQLDGTITSYEQYF. The chain links TRBV2 to TRBJ2-7; D is unclear. Germline V CDR1 and CDR2: SNHLY, FYNNEI. V was shortened by 8 bases and J by 0 bases, with 23 bases between the two germline ends. This CDR3 is built from 17 residues.

This chain joins TRBV20-1 and TRBJ2-1; TRBD1 aligns across 10 bases. This CDR3 has 15 amino acids. The V segment lost 5 bases and the J segment 8 bases; nucleotides outside the gene matches: 12. In germline, CDR1 is DFQATT, CDR2 SNEGSKA (reference sequence). CDR3 protein: CSARPTGGPLDEQFF. In nucleotides, the CDR3 is TGCAGTGCTCGGCCGACAGGGGGCCCCCTCGATGAGCAGTTCTTC.

This clonotype was seen a few times. V and J are TRBV7-9 and TRBJ1-4, with D unclear. The V and J ends lost 6 bases and 8 bases respectively, with 19 bases between them. The CDR3 contains 15 residues. The germline V gene has CDR1 SEHNR and CDR2 FQNEAQ (reference sequence). The CDR3, as DNA: TGTGCCAGCAGATATACAGTGGGGAATGTCGAAAAACTGTTTTTT. This codes for CASRYTVGNVEKLFF.

V and J are TRBV9 and TRBJ2-3, with 9 bases that match TRBD2. The CDR3 covers 15 residues. The V gene's germline CDR1 is SGDLS and CDR2 YYNGEE. The J segment lost 5 bases and the V segment lost 1 base, leaving 5 bases of the junction unmatched. CDR3 sequence: CASSVWRGGQDTQYF. In nucleotides, the CDR3 is TGTGCCAGCAGCGTATGGCGGGGGGGCCAAGATACGCAGTATTTT.

V usage is TRBV12-3 or TRBV12-4 and J usage is TRBJ1-6; 8 bases match TRBD1. The CDR3 spans 17 residues. The trim removed 3 bases at V and 6 bases at J, leaving 10 bases unmatched. CDR3 region: CASSLTGQGRGNSPLHF. CDR3 bases: TGTGCCAGCAGTTTGACCGGACAGGGCCGAGGTAATTCACCCCTCCACTTT.

This clonotype was seen a few times. The V and J genes are TRBV6-2 or TRBV6-3 and TRBJ1-6; tentatively, D is TRBD1 (6 bases). CDR3 length: 12 residues. Germline V gives CDR1 MNHEY, CDR2 SVGEGT. The CDR3: CSSGQPYSPLHF. Written as DNA, the CDR3 is TGTTCTAGCGGACAGCCGTATTCACCCCTCCACTTT.

The chain couples TRBV29-1 to TRBJ2-1; perhaps TRBD2 as D (5 bases). This CDR3 spans 13 amino acids. CDR1 and CDR2 (germline): SQVTM, ANQGSEA. The ends were cut back, 8 bases at V and 2 bases at J, with 13 bases in the middle. The CDR3 protein is CSPTGGPYNEQFF. CDR3 nucleotide sequence: TGCAGCCCTACTGGCGGGCCCTACAATGAGCAGTTCTTC.

CDR3 sequence: CASSGGRDIQYF. The CDR3 DNA reads as TGTGCCAGCAGTGGTGGCAGGGACATTCAGTACTTC. The genes are TRBV2 and TRBJ2-4, with D maybe TRBD1 (5 bases). The CDR3 sequence is 12 residues long. Trimming cost V 4 bases and J 8 bases, with 9 bases left between them. The germline gives CDR1 SNHLY, CDR2 FYNNEI.

This clonotype has a handful of counts. The chain links TRBV28 to TRBJ1-5; unclear D gene. Germline CDR1 MDHEN, CDR2 SYDVKM. V lost 8 bases, J lost 15 bases, and 29 bases lay in between. The CDR3 sequence is 15 residues long. The CDR3 DNA follows: TGTGCCAGCTCTATTGTGGGCACCGCCTCAATCAAAGGGCATTTT. Its protein product is CASSIVGTASIKGHF.

A few counts support this clonotype. V gene TRBV4-1 combines with J gene TRBJ2-7; TRBD1 matches at 7 bases. Germline CDR1 reads MGHRA; CDR2 reads YSYEKL. There are 17 residues in the CDR3. V lost 2 bases to trimming and J lost 2 bases; unmatched junction nucleotides: 12. CDR3 sequence: CASSQTETGNGPYEQYF. Written as DNA, the CDR3 is TGCGCCAGCAGCCAAACCGAGACAGGGAACGGGCCCTACGAGCAGTACTTC.

The chain links TRBV7-2 to TRBJ1-5, with TRBD1 as a possible D gene (5 bases). The germline V gene encodes CDR1 SGHTA and CDR2 FQGNSA. The V gene lost 2 bases and the J gene lost 5 bases, with 10 bases spanning the gap. The CDR3 spans 14 residues. The DNA for the CDR3 is TGTGCCAGCAGCTTATGGGGCACCGATCAGCCCCAGCATTTT. Its protein product is CASSLWGTDQPQHF. Supplemented by reference TRBV7-2 and TRBJ1-5, the full variable domain reads GAGVSQSPSNKVTEKGKDVELRCDPISGHTALYWYRQSLGQGLEFLIYFQGNSAPDKSGLPSDRFSAERTGGSVSTLTIQRTQQEDSAVYLCASSLWGTDQPQHFGDGTRLSIL.

This chain joins TRBV6-6 and TRBJ2-5, with 7 positions matching TRBD1. The J call may be incorrect, as the DNA end agrees better with TRBJ2-7. The CDR3 runs 14 residues. The germline gives CDR1 MNHNY, CDR2 SVGAGI (reference sequence). In nucleotides, the CDR3 is TGTGCCAGCAGTTACCCCGACAGGGTCGGCGAGCAGTACTTC. The encoded protein is CASSYPDRVGEQYF.

This clonotype was counted between two and nine times. CDR3 coding DNA: TGTGCCAGCACCCTAGTCAGGGGATCTATCGGGGAGCTGTTTTTT. Its protein product is CASTLVRGSIGELFF. The rearrangement joins TRBV2 to TRBJ2-2, with TRBD1 as a possible D gene (6 bases). The germline V gene encodes CDR1 SNHLY and CDR2 FYNNEI. The CDR3 has 15 amino acids. V dropped 7 bases and J dropped 7 bases, with 19 bases sitting between them. The complete variable domain, with remaining parts taken from reference TRBV2 and TRBJ2-2, reads EPEVTQTPSHQVTQMGQEVILRCVPISNHLYFYWYRQILGQKVEFLVSFYNNEISEKSEIFDDQFSVERPDGSNFTLKIRSTKLEDSAMYFCASTLVRGSIGELFFGEGSRLTVL.

This clonotype was counted a few times. The chain employs TRBV7-9 and TRBJ2-3, with D perhaps matching TRBD2 (5 bases). This CDR3 is 20 amino acids long. Per the germline V gene, CDR1 is SEHNR and CDR2 is FQNEAQ (reference sequence). Trimming removed 3 bases from V and 2 bases from J, with 27 bases in between. CDR3 amino acids: CASSLSVGVFSDGYTDTQYF. The CDR3 DNA follows: TGTGCCAGCAGCTTGAGTGTTGGGGTGTTTAGCGACGGTTACACAGATACGCAGTATTTT.

The chain links TRBV20-1 to TRBJ2-7; possibly TRBD2 for D (6 bases). From germline, CDR1 is DFQATT and CDR2 SNEGSKA (reference sequence). Trimming removed 3 bases from V and 0 bases from J, with 15 bases in between. The CDR3 is 15 residues long. The CDR3 is CSASFPRGTSYEQYF. In DNA, the CDR3 is TGCAGTGCTAGCTTCCCTCGGGGGACCTCCTACGAGCAGTACTTC.

The V gene is TRBV7-3, the J gene TRBJ2-3; 8 bases align to TRBD2. Trimming removed 1 base from V and 5 bases from J; junction bases left unmatched: 17. Germline CDR1 is SGHTA and CDR2 is FQGTGA. The CDR3 has 19 amino acids. The CDR3 protein is CASSLNFAGGRFGGDTQYF. For the CDR3, the DNA is TGTGCCAGCAGCTTAAACTTTGCGGGGGGTCGATTCGGCGGAGATACGCAGTATTTT.

The V and J genes are TRBV20-1 and TRBJ2-7; 9 nucleotides line up with TRBD2. The CDR3 has 15 amino acids. CDR1 and CDR2 (germline): DFQATT, SNEGSKA (reference sequence). V trimming: 0 bases; J trimming: 4 bases; junction bases outside the gene matches: 7. The CDR3 DNA reads as TGCAGTGCTAGAGACGACGGACTAGCGCTGTACGAGCAGTACTTC. Its protein product is CSARDDGLALYEQYF.